Described below is a single T cell receptor (beta chain) sequence and its context. This clone was observed a few times. No cognate antigen has been identified for it. No base quality values were provided; no much bigger clone lies one nucleotide off. This entry belongs to a study of intratumoral heterogeneity in liver cancer. Regarding the study in general: Across the full roughly 15-patient cohort, most patients were male and the median age was around 61 years. A total of some 70 multiregional samples from 15 or so HCC patients, consisting of more than 45 tumoral and 20 or so adjacent nontumoral regions, were included in the overall cohort. To examine intratumor heterogeneity, the study integrated RNA-seq, DNA sequencing, TCR-seq and SNP array data obtained from multiple regions of hepatocellular carcinoma specimens. The paper as a whole reports these results and caveats: In each sequenced patient, significantly more unique T-cell clonal expansions were found in tumor region a than in region b. Within each sequenced patient, no significant difference in overall T cell clonality was found between tumor regions. Limitations acknowledged by the authors included a relatively low number of patients and under-sampled representation of tumor-infiltrating lymphocytes. According to the report, TCR sequencing confirmed the RNA-seq-based estimates of regional differences in tumor-infiltrating lymphocyte burden.

The immunoSEQ assay was used to sequence TCR beta chain CDR3 regions from genomic DNA. Rearranged VDJ segments were amplified with primers that anneal to V and J segments. The paper's processing steps were these. The ImmunoSeq Analyzer software was used to calculate clonality and richness metrics. Clones with differential abundance between regions were identified with Fisher's exact test combined with a beta-binomial method for additional stringency. TCRdb re-hosts the immuneACCESS table, in-frame sequences only. Its copies lack some clones; in the studies checked, an unresolved V gene accounts for under half of them, and the cause for the rest is not known. V and J calls and clone size come straight from that table; D and trimming were deduced from the DNA. For this sample the table gives roughly 2,700 clones, of which roughly two thirds were detected only once. Clones ranked in the top ten supply less than 55% of the sample.

The H label marked samples taken from distinct, geographically separated regions of the hepatocellular carcinoma nodule. All patients had early-stage hepatocellular carcinoma and received no therapy before surgical resection. Sampled areas lacked macroscopic evidence of necrosis or hemorrhage. In two patients, TCR sequencing (ImmunoSeq) was performed on multiple regions. Each frozen resection tissue sample was taken at least 1 cm away from every other sample. The DNeasy blood and tissue kit was used to extract genomic DNA from bulk tissue. From the germline V gene (reference sequence), CDR1 is LNHDA and CDR2 is SQIVND. V loses 7 bases at its end and J loses 5 bases; junction bases beyond the gene matches: 7. The CDR3, cysteine through phenylalanine, is 14 amino acids long. Just CDR3 DNA is preserved here, 42 bases in frame from base 1.

Sequenced here: tumor tissue, sampled before any cancer treatment. This sequence uses TRBV19 and TRBJ1-2; 10 bases in the middle match TRBD1. This receptor was identified in a woman aged 70-85 years with hepatocellular carcinoma. The nucleotides are TGTGCCAGTAAGACAGGGGGACAGGGGTATGGCTACACCTTC. This gives the protein CASKTGGQGYGYTF.